These 17 T cell receptor beta chains were all obtained from the same sample, sequenced in a study of regulatory T cells in long-lasting Graves disease. Sample time point: newly diagnosed GD, antithyroid drugs for less than 3 months. The TCR library used RNA extracted from PBMCs. Both iRepertoire HTBI primers and Arm-PCR of CDR3 regions were used to build the TCR beta libraries. TCRdb re-called the multiplex PCR reads through MiXCR, storing one row per CDR3 protein. The sample lists hundreds of thousands of distinct CDR3 sequences, roughly 15% occurring once. These data also formed part of another study, on T cells in Graves' hyperthyroidism and ophthalmopathy.

This specimen was peripheral blood mononuclear cells (PBMCs), taken at new diagnosis, from a patient treated with antithyroid drugs. The receptors stem from a woman in her 30s with Graves disease.

V usage is TRBV4-1 and J usage is TRBJ1-2; the D gene is possibly TRBD1 (5 bases). From germline, CDR1 is MGHRA and CDR2 YSYEKL. V shed 1 base and J shed 10 bases, with 19 bases lying between them. This CDR3 region has 15 residues. The CDR3 DNA reads TGCGCCAGCAGCCAAGGAACCCGGGACCTAGGTTACTACACCTTC. Translation gives CASSQGTRDLGYYTF.

This clonotype was seen more than once but under ten times. This chain uses TRBV28 with TRBJ2-7; D ambiguous. Trimming left V 5 bases short and J 2 bases short, with 10 bases between. CDR1 and CDR2 (germline): MDHEN, SYDVKM. The CDR3 length is 13 residues. The CDR3 spells CASSPTIPYEQYF. The CDR3, as DNA: TGTGCCAGCAGTCCGACAATCCCCTACGAGCAGTACTTC.

This clonotype was seen at least ten times. The chain joins TRBV6-1 to TRBJ2-7; the D is unclear. Germline V lookup: CDR1 MNHNS, CDR2 SASEGT. The CDR3 runs 12 residues. V was clipped by 6 bases and J by 3 bases, with 9 bases between them. In DNA, the CDR3 is TGTGCCAGCAGCGTAGGAATCTACGAGCAGTACTTC. Encoded protein: CASSVGIYEQYF.

At least ten counts were recorded for this clonotype. CDR3 in amino acids: CASSRDRSSYEQYF. The CDR3 DNA reads as TGTGCCAGTAGTCGGGACAGGAGCTCCTACGAGCAGTACTTC. The chain couples TRBV5-4 to TRBJ2-7; 8 bases agree with TRBD1. Trimming at V came to 8 bases and at J to 0 bases, leaving 7 bases not matched to a gene. The CDR3 loop spans 14 amino acids. Per the germline V gene, CDR1 is SGHNT and CDR2 is YYREEE (reference sequence).

The V call is TRBV28, the J call TRBJ2-3; D might be TRBD1 or TRBD2, each matching 7 bases. V lost 6 bases and J lost 7, with 11 bases in between. CDR3 length: 12 amino acids. In germline, CDR1 is MDHEN, CDR2 SYDVKM. CDR3 in DNA: TGTGCCAGCAGCAGGGGGGGGTATACGCAGTATTTT. Translation: CASSRGGYTQYF.

This clonotype showed up just a few times. The chain carries TRBV29-1 and TRBJ1-2; D is possibly TRBD1 (5 bases). Germline CDR1 reads SQVTM; CDR2 reads ANQGSEA. The CDR3 runs 12 residues. V dropped 3 bases and J dropped 8 bases, with 13 bases sitting between them. The CDR3 DNA reads as TGCAGCGTTGACCAGGGATTGGGAGGCTACACCTTC. Protein sequence: CSVDQGLGGYTF.

This chain uses TRBV7-9 with TRBJ1-3; 8 bases map to TRBD1. The germline V gene has CDR1 SEHNR and CDR2 FQNEAQ (reference sequence). V was clipped by 1 base and J by 2 bases; unmatched bases: 7. This CDR3 is built from 17 residues. The CDR3 nucleotides read TGTGCCAGCAGCTTAGGATTAACACAGGGGGCTGGAAACACCATATATTTT. Translating it yields CASSLGLTQGAGNTIYF.

This clonotype was seen a few times. The chain couples TRBV20-1 to TRBJ1-1; D is unclear. The CDR3 has 19 residues. Germline V gives CDR1 DFQATT, CDR2 SNEGSKA (reference sequence). V was trimmed by 2 bases and J by 0 bases, leaving 25 bases between them. Here the CDR3 DNA reads TGCAGTGCTAGAACCGATTACATCTCGCAGACCTTCATGAACACTGAAGCTTTCTTT. Protein sequence: CSARTDYISQTFMNTEAFF.

In its sample, this clonotype was seen a few times. V usage is TRBV7-2 and J usage is TRBJ2-7; 9 nucleotides align to TRBD1. CDR3 size: 14 residues. Per the germline V gene, CDR1 is SGHTA and CDR2 is FQGNSA. Trimming at V came to 3 bases and at J to 6 bases, leaving 6 bases not matched to a gene. The CDR3 DNA is TGTGCCAGCAGCTTCGGGACAGGGTTAGGCGAGCAGTACTTC. This translates into CASSFGTGLGEQYF.

This clonotype was counted at least ten times. The chain uses TRBV28 and TRBJ1-2; D perhaps matches TRBD1 (6 bases). Per the germline V gene, CDR1 is MDHEN and CDR2 is SYDVKM. Deletions cut 5 bases from V and 7 bases from J, with 17 bases between. The CDR3 consists of 14 residues. The CDR3 loop is CASSAGQGRIGYTF. DNA of the CDR3: TGTGCCAGCAGTGCCGGGCAGGGGAGGATTGGCTACACCTTC.

This clonotype was counted ten times or more. The chain is built from TRBV7-9 and TRBJ2-5, with D perhaps TRBD2 (6 bases). Germline V CDR1 and CDR2: SEHNR, FQNEAQ (reference sequence). The CDR3 runs to 15 residues. The V and J ends lost 5 bases and 5 bases respectively, with 18 bases between them. DNA for the CDR3: TGTGCCAGCAGCCCACCGGGACTCAGTATGGAGACCCAGTACTTC. Its translation: CASSPPGLSMETQYF.

This clonotype was recorded at least ten times. This rearrangement joins TRBV7-2 to TRBJ2-7, with D possibly TRBD1 on 6 matching bases. The CDR3 length is 14 residues. Germline V gene data show CDR1 as SGHTA and CDR2 as FQGNSA. With 2 bases removed from V and 6 bases from J, the gap between germline ends came to 14 bases. The CDR3 DNA sequence: TGTGCCAGCAGCTTACGGGTGAGAGGGGGCGAGCAGTACTTC. Encoded protein: CASSLRVRGGEQYF.

This clonotype was detected once. One base away lies a much larger clone, so this may be a sequencing read error. Since no conserved phenylalanine or tryptophan closes the CDR3, a read error is the likely cause. This chain uses TRBV11-2 with TRBJ2-7, with D possibly TRBD2 on 6 matching bases. Germline V CDR1 and CDR2: SGHAT, FQNNGV. The CDR3 extends over 12 amino acids. Trimming removed 4 bases at V and 7 bases at J, with 11 bases between. CDR3 residues: CASSSPRGEQYL. CDR3 nucleotide sequence: TGTGCCAGCAGCTCGCCTCGGGGGGAGCAGTACCTC.

This clonotype was seen at least ten times. The chain carries TRBV12-3 or TRBV12-4 and TRBJ1-6; D not resolved. The CDR3 consists of 14 residues. V lost 3 bases and J 7 bases, leaving 10 bases between the germline ends. The CDR3 nucleotides read TGTGCCAGCAGTTTGAGTCAGAAAAATTCACCCCTCCACTTT. Its protein is CASSLSQKNSPLHF.

This clonotype was detected a few times. The chain joins TRBV9 to TRBJ1-1, with D maybe TRBD1 (5 bases). Trimming removed 0 bases from V and 1 base from J, with 10 bases in between. Germline V gene sequence: CDR1 SGDLS, CDR2 YYNGEE. The CDR3 is 15 amino acids. CDR3 sequence (DNA): TGTGCCAGCAGCGTAGCCGGGGGTGGGAACACTGAAGCTTTCTTT. It specifies CASSVAGGGNTEAFF.

The chain uses TRBV10-3 and TRBJ2-2; D is ambiguous. Germline CDR1 and CDR2: ENHRY and SYGVKD. The CDR3 has 16 residues. V lost 9 bases, J lost 4 bases, and 21 bases lay in between. CDR3 in amino acids: CAIESYTMISTGELFF. For the CDR3, the DNA is TGTGCCATAGAAAGCTATACAATGATCTCCACCGGGGAGCTGTTTTTT.

This clonotype has ten or more counts. The chain employs TRBV20-1 and TRBJ2-7; TRBD2 matches 9 bases. Germline-derived CDR1 and CDR2 are DFQATT and SNEGSKA (reference sequence). Trimming at V came to 2 bases and at J to 10 bases, leaving 18 bases not matched to a gene. This CDR3 region has 16 residues. The DNA for the CDR3 is TGCAGTGCTAGAAGCCCGTTAGCGGGAGATAGTACTCCCCAGTACTTC. Translated: CSARSPLAGDSTPQYF.